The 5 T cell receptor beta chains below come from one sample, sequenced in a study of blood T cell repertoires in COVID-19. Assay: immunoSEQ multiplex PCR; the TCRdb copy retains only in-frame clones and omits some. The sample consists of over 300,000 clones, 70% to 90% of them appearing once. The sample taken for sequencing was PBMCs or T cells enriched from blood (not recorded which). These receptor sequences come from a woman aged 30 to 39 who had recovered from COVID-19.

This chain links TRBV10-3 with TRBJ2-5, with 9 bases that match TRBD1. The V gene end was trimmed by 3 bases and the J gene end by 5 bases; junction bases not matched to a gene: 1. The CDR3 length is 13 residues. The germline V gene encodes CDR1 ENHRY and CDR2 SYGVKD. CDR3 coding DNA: TGTGCCATCAGTGACGGGACAGGGGAGACCCAGTACTTC. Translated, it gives CAISDGTGETQYF.

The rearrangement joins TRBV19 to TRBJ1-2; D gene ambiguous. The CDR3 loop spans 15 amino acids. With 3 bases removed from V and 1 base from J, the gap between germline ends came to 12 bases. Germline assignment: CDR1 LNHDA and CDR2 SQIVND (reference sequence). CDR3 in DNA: TGTGCCAGTAGTATTTCACGGAGGAGTAACTATGGCTACACCTTC. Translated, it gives CASSISRRSNYGYTF.

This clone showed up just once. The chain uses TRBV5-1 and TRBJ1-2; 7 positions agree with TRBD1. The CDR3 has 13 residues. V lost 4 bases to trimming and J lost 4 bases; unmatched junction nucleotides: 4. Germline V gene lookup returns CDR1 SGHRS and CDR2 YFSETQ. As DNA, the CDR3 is TGCGCCAGCAGCATCTGGACAGGCTATGGCTACACCTTC. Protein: CASSIWTGYGYTF. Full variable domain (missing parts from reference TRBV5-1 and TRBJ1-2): KAGVTQTPRYLIKTRGQQVTLSCSPISGHRSVSWYQQTPGQGLQFLFEYFSETQRNKGNFPGRFSGRQFSNSRSEMNVSTLELGDSALYLCASSIWTGYGYTFGSGTRLTVV.

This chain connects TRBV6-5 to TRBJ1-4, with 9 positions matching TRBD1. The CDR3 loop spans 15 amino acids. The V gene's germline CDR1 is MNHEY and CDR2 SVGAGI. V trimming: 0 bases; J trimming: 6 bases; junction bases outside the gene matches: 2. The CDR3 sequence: CASSYSGTGYEKLFF. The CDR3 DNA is TGTGCCAGCAGTTACTCCGGGACAGGGTATGAAAAACTGTTTTTT.

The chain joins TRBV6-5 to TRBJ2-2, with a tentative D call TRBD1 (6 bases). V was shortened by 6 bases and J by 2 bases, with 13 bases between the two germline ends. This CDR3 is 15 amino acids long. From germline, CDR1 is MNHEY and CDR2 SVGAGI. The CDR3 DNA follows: TGTGCCAGCAGACCCCGGACAGTTAACACCGGGGAGCTGTTTTTT. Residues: CASRPRTVNTGELFF.